This entry lists 30 T cell receptor beta chains sequenced from one sample in a study of blood T cells in healthy people across ages. With a J-beta primer mix and a sample-barcoded 5' primer, a second PCR ran about 7 to 11 cycles. TCRdb ran MiXCR on the 5' RACE reads and lists one entry per CDR3 protein. The repertoire holds some 290,000 distinct CDR3 sequences, roughly 26% seen once, with 29% in the top ten. Sequences were obtained from blood. The receptors derive from a woman in her 70s in good health.

The chain couples TRBV4-1 to TRBJ2-4; 8 bases are a match to TRBD2. Germline V lookup: CDR1 MGHRA, CDR2 YSYEKL. The CDR3 is made up of 17 amino acids. The V gene end was trimmed by 0 bases and the J gene end by 7 bases; junction bases not matched to a gene: 11. Written as DNA, the CDR3 is TGCGCCAGCAGCCAAGATTGGGCAGCGGGAGAAAGGAACATTCAGTACTTC. This codes for CASSQDWAAGERNIQYF.

The chain couples TRBV6-2 or TRBV6-3 to TRBJ2-2; the D gene is possibly TRBD1 (6 bases). V lost 8 bases, J lost 4 bases, and 11 bases lay in between. Germline values: CDR1 MNHEY, CDR2 SVGEGT. The CDR3 totals 13 residues. The CDR3 loop reads CASRDTSTGELFF. CDR3 nucleotide sequence: TGTGCCAGCCGGGACACCAGCACCGGGGAGCTGTTTTTT.

This clonotype turned up a few times. The chain employs TRBV28 and TRBJ1-1; weak D call: TRBD1 (5 bases). The CDR3 has 14 amino acids. Trimming pared 6 bases from V and 2 bases from J, leaving 13 bases between. CDR1 is MDHEN, CDR2 SYDVKM, per germline. CDR3 sequence (DNA): TGTGCCAGCAGAATCGACGGGGGAAACACTGAAGCTTTCTTT. Translation gives CASRIDGGNTEAFF.

Only a few counts were recorded for this clonotype. The chain links TRBV29-1 to TRBJ2-5, with 7 positions matching TRBD1. V was pared by 0 bases and J by 5 bases, with 6 bases of the junction left unmatched. The CDR3 has 14 residues. CDR1 is SQVTM and CDR2 is ANQGSEA in the germline V gene. In DNA form, the CDR3 reads TGCAGCGTTGAAGATGGGGCAGGGGGTGAGACCCAGTACTTC. This gives the protein CSVEDGAGGETQYF.

This clonotype turned up a few times. The rearrangement joins TRBV20-1 to TRBJ2-7; TRBD1 might be the D (6 bases). Germline V lookup: CDR1 DFQATT, CDR2 SNEGSKA (reference sequence). The V end was cut by 4 bases, the J end by 4 bases, with 20 bases between. There are 15 residues in the CDR3. CDR3 sequence reads: CSATRLLAGEYEQYF. DNA for the CDR3: TGCAGTGCTACCAGACTGTTAGCAGGGGAGTACGAGCAGTACTTC.

This rearrangement joins TRBV14 to TRBJ2-7; 7 bases align to TRBD2. This CDR3 region has 15 residues. V lost 0 bases to trimming and J lost 3 bases; unmatched junction nucleotides: 5. CDR1 SGHDN and CDR2 FVKESK come from the germline V gene. CDR3 protein: CASSQEGGSFYEQYF. As DNA, the CDR3 is TGTGCCAGCAGCCAAGAGGGGGGGAGCTTCTACGAGCAGTACTTC.

This clonotype was observed a few times. This rearrangement joins TRBV29-1 to TRBJ2-1; D remains ambiguous. Germline CDR1 and CDR2: SQVTM and ANQGSEA. The length of the CDR3 is 12 residues. The CDR3 protein is CSVITLRNEQFF. The CDR3 region has the DNA TGCAGTGTGATCACTCTCCGCAATGAGCAGTTCTTC.

With respect to this clonotype: A read error may produce the germline difference seen at one junction end. The chain employs TRBV27 and TRBJ2-5; a possible D gene is TRBD1 (6 bases). The CDR3 is made up of 14 amino acids. The V gene's germline CDR1 is MNHEY and CDR2 SMNVEV (reference sequence). CDR3 in DNA: TGTGCCAGCAGTTTACTAGGGGGTGGGGAGACCCACTACTTC. Its protein product is CASSLLGGGETHYF.

The chain carries TRBV6-5 and TRBJ1-2; D unresolved. Germline V CDR1 and CDR2: MNHEY, SVGAGI. This CDR3 spans 16 amino acids. Trimming left V 5 bases short and J 6 bases short, with 22 bases between. For the CDR3, the DNA is TGTGCCAGCAGTCACATTCGGAACAAGCAGAATCATGGCTACACCTTC. Its protein is CASSHIRNKQNHGYTF.

This chain connects TRBV12-3 or TRBV12-4 to TRBJ2-5; 8 nucleotides agree with TRBD2. The J call may be wrong; the DNA end is better matched by TRBJ2-7. The length of the CDR3 is 19 residues. CDR3 bases: TGTGCCAGCAGTTTGGAGGGACCGGGAGGGCCGTCAGTCATGTACGAGCAGTACTTC. Amino acid sequence: CASSLEGPGGPSVMYEQYF.

The V gene is TRBV12-3 or TRBV12-4, the J gene TRBJ2-7; 7 bases fit TRBD1. The V and J ends lost 5 bases and 2 bases, in that order; junction bases with no gene match: 6. CDR3 length: 14 amino acids. The DNA for the CDR3 is TGTGCCAGCAGTGACCCGGGACAGCCCTACGAGCAGTACTTC. Protein sequence: CASSDPGQPYEQYF.

Concerning this clonotype: The junction does not match germline at one end; this may be a read error. The chain recombines TRBV28 with TRBJ1-5, with no clear D. This CDR3 has 15 residues. Looked up from germline, CDR1 is MDHEN and CDR2 is SYDVKM. CDR3 coding DNA: TGTGCCAGCAGTTTCCTCACCGGGAACAATCGGCCCCAGCATTTT. Protein: CASSFLTGNNRPQHF.

The table lists this clonotype with a few counts. The V call is TRBV11-2, the J call TRBJ2-3; D remains unclear. V was shortened by 4 bases and J by 0 bases, with 11 bases between the two germline ends. CDR3 size: 15 residues. Germline lookup yields CDR1 SGHAT and CDR2 FQNNGV. Here the CDR3 reads CASSSGPLSTDTQYF. The DNA of the CDR3 is TGTGCCAGCAGCTCCGGACCCCTTAGCACAGATACGCAGTATTTT.

This clonotype was picked up a small number of times. The chain combines TRBV20-1 with TRBJ1-1, with a possible D match to TRBD1 (5 bases). From germline, CDR1 is DFQATT and CDR2 SNEGSKA (reference sequence). The CDR3 is 15 amino acids. Trimming took 1 base from V and 1 from J, leaving 13 bases between them. The CDR3, as DNA: TGCAGTGCTAGAGCCCCGGGACGGTCGAACACTGAAGCTTTCTTT. It codes for CSARAPGRSNTEAFF.

This clonotype was detected only a few times. The gene calls are TRBV7-9 and TRBJ2-7, with TRBD2 as a possible D gene (6 bases). The V gene's germline CDR1 is SEHNR and CDR2 FQNEAQ (reference sequence). V dropped 3 bases and J dropped 9 bases, with 24 bases sitting between them. There are 16 residues in the CDR3. DNA of the CDR3: TGTGCCAGCAGCTTCGTTCCGGGACTCCAAGGGGCCGGGCAGTACTTC. Protein sequence: CASSFVPGLQGAGQYF.

This clonotype was counted only a few times. The rearrangement joins TRBV5-1 to TRBJ1-2; 8 bases fit TRBD1. Trimming took 3 bases from V and 5 from J; bases not matched to a gene: 6. CDR3 size: 14 residues. CDR1 and CDR2 (germline): SGHRS, YFSETQ. The CDR3 spells CASSSGTGTYGYTF. CDR3 in DNA: TGCGCCAGCAGCTCGGGGACAGGCACGTATGGCTACACCTTC.

This clonotype was counted between two and nine times. A much larger clone differs from this one at a single base, so this may be a read error. This sequence joins TRBV5-1 and TRBJ2-2, with D perhaps TRBD2 (5 bases). The germline V gene encodes CDR1 SGHRS and CDR2 YFSETQ. The CDR3 is made up of 12 amino acids. This chain's CDR3 is CASSLRTGELSF. The CDR3 DNA sequence: TGCGCCAGCAGCTTGAGAACCGGGGAGCTGTCTTTT.

This clonotype occurred many times. The chain links TRBV28 to TRBJ2-5; TRBD1 agrees at 7 bases. With V trimmed by 3 bases and J by 4 bases, 8 bases remained unmatched. Looked up from germline, CDR1 is MDHEN and CDR2 is SYDVKM. The CDR3 is 15 amino acids. DNA of the CDR3: TGTGCCAGCAGTTTTAGGGGGCTGAAAGGAGAGACCCAGTACTTC. Translating gives CASSFRGLKGETQYF. Full variable domain (rest looked up from reference TRBV28 and TRBJ2-5): DVKVTQSSRYLVKRTGEKVFLECVQDMDHENMFWYRQDPGLGLRLIYFSYDVKMKEKGDIPEGYSVSREKKERFSLILESASTNQTSMYLCASSFRGLKGETQYFGPGTRLLVL.

The chain is built from TRBV29-1 and TRBJ2-1, with a tentative D call TRBD2 (5 bases). There are 10 residues in the CDR3. Germline lookup yields CDR1 SQVTM and CDR2 ANQGSEA. V lost 4 bases and J lost 9, with 7 bases in between. CDR3 DNA: TGCAGCGTTGTCGGGGTTGAGCAGTTCTTC. Translation: CSVVGVEQFF.

The chain uses TRBV3-1 and TRBJ2-2, with TRBD1 matching 9 bases. The CDR3 consists of 18 residues. The V gene's germline CDR1 is LGHDT and CDR2 YNNKEL (reference sequence). V shed 4 bases, J shed 1 base, and the junction held 10 bases outside the gene matches. CDR3 in amino acids: CASSPYIYRGRNTGELFF. CDR3 DNA: TGTGCCAGCAGCCCTTACATATACAGGGGGCGGAACACCGGGGAGCTGTTTTTT. Supplemented by reference TRBV3-1 and TRBJ2-2, the full variable domain reads DTAVSQTPKYLVTQMGNDKSIKCEQNLGHDTMYWYKQDSKKFLKIMFSYNNKELIINETVPNRFSPKSPDKAHLNLHINSLELGDSAVYFCASSPYIYRGRNTGELFFGEGSRLTVL.

The chain carries TRBV7-2 and TRBJ2-5, with no clear D. Germline V lookup: CDR1 SGHTA, CDR2 FQGNSA. The CDR3 length is 14 residues. Trimming pared 1 base from V and 2 bases from J, leaving 8 bases between. CDR3 sequence: CASSLEGRQETQYF. The CDR3 coding sequence is TGTGCCAGCAGCTTAGAAGGAAGGCAAGAGACCCAGTACTTC.

The V and J genes are TRBV20-1 and TRBJ2-1; 10 bases align to TRBD2. V trimming: 6 bases; J trimming: 0 bases; junction bases outside the gene matches: 5. CDR1 and CDR2 (germline): DFQATT, SNEGSKA (reference sequence). The CDR3 totals 15 residues. CDR3 sequence reads: CSATGLANSYNEQFF. The CDR3 bases are TGCAGTGCCACGGGACTAGCGAACTCCTACAATGAGCAGTTCTTC.

The chain has TRBV24-1 and TRBJ2-1; 11 positions match TRBD2. In germline, CDR1 is KGHDR, CDR2 SFDVKD. This CDR3 has 16 residues. V was clipped by 7 bases and J by 6 bases; unmatched bases: 10. The CDR3 region has the DNA TGTGCCACCAGACCATCAACTAGCGGGAGTTCCAATGAGCAGTTCTTC. Its translation is CATRPSTSGSSNEQFF.

Here the CDR3 DNA reads TGTGCCAGCAGCCTGACAGGCCTCTATGGCTACACCTTC. This gives the protein CASSLTGLYGYTF. The J gene is TRBJ1-2, the V gene TRBV7-2, with a tentative D call TRBD1 (6 bases). The ends were cut back, 5 bases at V and 4 bases at J, with 11 bases in the middle. CDR1 and CDR2 (germline): SGHTA, FQGNSA. There are 13 residues in the CDR3.

The chain uses TRBV19 and TRBJ1-4; D unclear. The V end was cut by 6 bases, the J end by 0 bases, with 8 bases between. This CDR3 has 14 residues. The germline gives CDR1 LNHDA, CDR2 SQIVND (reference sequence). CDR3 region: CASRASATNEKLFF. The CDR3 DNA reads TGTGCCAGTAGGGCGTCTGCAACTAATGAAAAACTGTTTTTT.

The CDR3 is CASSAGRTGNTIYF. The CDR3 coding sequence is TGTGCCAGCAGTGCCGGGAGAACTGGAAACACCATATATTTT. This sequence joins TRBV27 and TRBJ1-3; D remains ambiguous. The V gene's germline CDR1 is MNHEY and CDR2 SMNVEV (reference sequence). The CDR3 runs 14 residues. Trimming pared 5 bases from V and 2 bases from J, leaving 10 bases between.

This chain links TRBV12-3 or TRBV12-4 with TRBJ1-1, with no clear D. CDR3 size: 12 residues. Trimming cost V 3 bases and J 7 bases, with 9 bases left between them. For the CDR3, the DNA is TGTGCCAGCAGTTTTTCTGGGCTTGAAGCTTTCTTT. This translates into CASSFSGLEAFF.

This clonotype was seen more than once but under ten times. J is TRBJ1-3 and V is TRBV6-1, with D unresolved. The germline V and J ends were trimmed by 7 bases and 4 bases, with 20 bases remaining between them. The CDR3 is made up of 16 amino acids. Germline V gives CDR1 MNHNS, CDR2 SASEGT. CDR3 sequence reads: CASIRDLPGPGNTIYF. Here the CDR3 DNA reads TGTGCCAGCATCCGCGATCTACCCGGGCCCGGAAACACCATATATTTT.

This chain joins TRBV29-1 and TRBJ1-1; D may be TRBD1 (6 bases). This CDR3 is 12 amino acids long. Trimming removed 7 bases from V and 1 base from J, with 10 bases in between. Germline V gene data show CDR1 as SQVTM and CDR2 as ANQGSEA. CDR3 region: CSATTGNTEAFF. As DNA, the CDR3 is TGCAGCGCCACGACAGGGAACACTGAAGCTTTCTTT.

This clonotype was seen a few times. An end of the junction does not agree with germline; a read error may underlie this. This chain uses TRBV15 with TRBJ1-2; D gene ambiguous. The CDR3 is made up of 13 amino acids. Germline CDR1 reads LNHNV; CDR2 reads YYDKDF (reference sequence). CDR3 in amino acids: CATSSASERRLIF. Written as DNA, the CDR3 is TGTGCCACCAGCAGCGCTTCCGAACGCAGACTAATCTTC. The full variable domain, with the rest looked up from reference TRBV15 and TRBJ1-2, is DAMVIQNPRYQVTQFGKPVTLSCSQTLNHNVMYWYQQKSSQAPKLLFHYYDKDFNNEADTPDNFQSRRPNTSFCFLDIRSPGLGDTAMYLCATSSASERRLIFGSGTRLTVV.